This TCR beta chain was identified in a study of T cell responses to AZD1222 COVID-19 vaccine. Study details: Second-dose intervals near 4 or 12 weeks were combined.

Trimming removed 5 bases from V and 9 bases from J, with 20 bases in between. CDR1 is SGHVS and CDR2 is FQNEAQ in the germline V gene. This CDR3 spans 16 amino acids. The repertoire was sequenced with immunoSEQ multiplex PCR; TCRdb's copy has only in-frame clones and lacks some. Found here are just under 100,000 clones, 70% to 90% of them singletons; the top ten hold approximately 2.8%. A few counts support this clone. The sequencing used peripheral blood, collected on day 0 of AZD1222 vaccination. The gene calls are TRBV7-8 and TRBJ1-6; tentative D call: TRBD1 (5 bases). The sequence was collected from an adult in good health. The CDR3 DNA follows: TGTGCCAGCAGCCTTACGCCGAGGACAACGCCTTCACCCCTCCACTTT. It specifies CASSLTPRTTPSPLHF.